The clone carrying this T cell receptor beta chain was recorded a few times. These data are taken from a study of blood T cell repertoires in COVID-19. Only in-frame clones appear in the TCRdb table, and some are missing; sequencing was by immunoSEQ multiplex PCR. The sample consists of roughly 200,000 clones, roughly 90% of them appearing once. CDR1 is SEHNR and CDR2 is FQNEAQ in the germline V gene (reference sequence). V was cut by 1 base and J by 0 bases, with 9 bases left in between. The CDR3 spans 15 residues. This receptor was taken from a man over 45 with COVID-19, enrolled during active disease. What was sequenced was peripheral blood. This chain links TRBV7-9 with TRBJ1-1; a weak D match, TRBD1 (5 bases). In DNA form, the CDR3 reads TGTGCCAGCAGCTTAGATGGGACTCTGAACACTGAAGCTTTCTTT. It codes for CASSLDGTLNTEAFF.